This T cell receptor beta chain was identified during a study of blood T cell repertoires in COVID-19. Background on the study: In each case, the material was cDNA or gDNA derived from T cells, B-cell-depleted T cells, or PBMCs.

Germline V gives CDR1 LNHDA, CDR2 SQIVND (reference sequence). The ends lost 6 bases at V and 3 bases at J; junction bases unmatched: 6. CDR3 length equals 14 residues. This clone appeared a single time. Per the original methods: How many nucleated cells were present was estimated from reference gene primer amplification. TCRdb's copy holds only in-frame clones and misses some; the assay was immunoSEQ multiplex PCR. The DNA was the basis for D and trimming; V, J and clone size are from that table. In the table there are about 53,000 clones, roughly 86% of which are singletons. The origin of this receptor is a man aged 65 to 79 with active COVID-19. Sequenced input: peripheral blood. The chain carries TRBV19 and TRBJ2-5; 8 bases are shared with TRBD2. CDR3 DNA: TGTGCCAGTAGCTACAACGGGGGGGAAGAGACCCAGTACTTC. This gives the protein CASSYNGGEETQYF.